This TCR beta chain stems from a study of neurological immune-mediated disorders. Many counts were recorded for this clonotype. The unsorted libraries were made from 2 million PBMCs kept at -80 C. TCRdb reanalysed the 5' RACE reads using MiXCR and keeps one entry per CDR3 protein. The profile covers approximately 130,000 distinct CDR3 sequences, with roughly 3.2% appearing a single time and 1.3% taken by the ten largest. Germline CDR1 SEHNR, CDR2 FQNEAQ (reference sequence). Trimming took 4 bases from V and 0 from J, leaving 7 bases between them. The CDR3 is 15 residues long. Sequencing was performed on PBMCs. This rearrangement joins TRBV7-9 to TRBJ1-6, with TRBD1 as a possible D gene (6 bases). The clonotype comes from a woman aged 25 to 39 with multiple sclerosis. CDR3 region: CASSSGVSYNSPLHF. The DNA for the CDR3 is TGTGCCAGCAGCTCAGGGGTCTCCTATAATTCACCCCTCCACTTT.